Sequencing of this TCR beta chain was carried out in a study of OX40 agonist ivuxolimab in advanced cancers. As for the study more broadly: Ivuxolimab was a fully human IgG2 agonistic monoclonal antibody targeting the costimulatory receptor OX40 (CD134). Intravenous ivuxolimab was administered to patients every 2 weeks at six dose levels: 0.01, 0.1, 0.3, 1.5, 3 and 10 mg/kg. Patients were allowed to have had prior anti-PD-1, anti-PD-L1 or anti-CTLA-4 therapy, and approximately 40% of the dose-escalation patients had previously received checkpoint inhibitors. Of the approximately 53 patients in dose escalation, about 20 had hepatocellular carcinoma, some 15 had melanoma, 9 had renal cell carcinoma and 9 had head and neck cancer. The paper covers the monotherapy dose-escalation part of the phase I ivuxolimab trial, which included N of about 56 patients. Partial responses occurred in three dose-escalation patients: two with cutaneous melanoma and one with hepatocellular carcinoma. A male proportion of 82.7% and a mean age of 60 years, ranging from 23 to 79, were recorded for the dose-escalation cohort. Peripheral TCRbeta sequencing was intended to test whether TCR sequence diversity was altered and clonal T-cell expansion was caused by ivuxolimab. Results the study describes overall, beyond this receptor: In partial responders in the 0.1-3.0 mg/kg groups, normalized peripheral clonal expansion was found to be among the lowest, especially among CD8+ T cells. At doses of 0.1 to 3.0 mg/kg, clonal expansion of both CD4+ and CD8+ blood T cells was observed from baseline to week 6. The antigen specificity of the clonally expanded peripheral T cells was not determined. Low levels of normalized T-cell clonal expansion were also seen in some nonresponding patients. After ivuxolimab, expanded clones were on average more numerous among CD8+ T cells than among CD4+ T cells.

Including the terminal cysteine and phenylalanine, the CDR3 comprises 15 residues. CDR3 DNA only is kept here, 45 bases in frame from base 1. The junction shows trimming of 4 bases on V and 6 bases on J, and the gene matches do not reach 11 bases of it. CDR1 and CDR2, looked up from the germline V gene, are SGHRS and YFSETQ. The trial excluded patients who had a history of autoimmune disease or were on systemic immunosuppression. Peripheral blood for TCR sequencing was collected from all dose cohorts at baseline, on cycle 4 day 1, and on cycle 7 day 1. Samples came from an open-label, multicenter, first-in-human phase I dose-escalation trial of ivuxolimab. Adults with locally advanced or metastatic melanoma, renal cell, hepatocellular, or head and neck squamous cell carcinoma were enrolled in the trial. Before TCR sequencing, CD4+ T cells and CD8+ T cells from peripheral blood were sorted into separate populations.

Genomic DNA was extracted from sorted cells for sequencing of the TCRbeta CDR3 region. The immunoSEQ Assay was used to sequence the TCRbeta CDR3 regions. As stored in TCRdb, this immuneACCESS dataset retains in-frame rearrangements with V and J assigned. A fraction of the clones does not appear; measured against another copy, unresolved V genes explain less than half of the discrepancy, and the remainder lacks a known reason. The sample records 80,000 to 100,000 clones, roughly nine tenths of which are singletons. The ten largest account for more than 5.5% of the sample. Notes on this clone: It lacks a known antigen. No base qualities exist here, and no much larger clone lies one base off it.

The sequencing here drew on CD4+ or CD8+ T cells sorted from blood, taken in a trial of the OX40 agonist ivuxolimab. This receptor chain uses TRBV5-1 and TRBJ2-5; TRBD2 lines up with 8 middle nucleotides. The sequence came from an adult with an advanced solid tumor such as melanoma, head and neck, liver or kidney cancer. CDR3 region: CASSRIGGSGKTQYF. DNA sequence: TGCGCCAGCAGCCGAATAGGAGGTAGCGGGAAGACCCAGTACTTC.